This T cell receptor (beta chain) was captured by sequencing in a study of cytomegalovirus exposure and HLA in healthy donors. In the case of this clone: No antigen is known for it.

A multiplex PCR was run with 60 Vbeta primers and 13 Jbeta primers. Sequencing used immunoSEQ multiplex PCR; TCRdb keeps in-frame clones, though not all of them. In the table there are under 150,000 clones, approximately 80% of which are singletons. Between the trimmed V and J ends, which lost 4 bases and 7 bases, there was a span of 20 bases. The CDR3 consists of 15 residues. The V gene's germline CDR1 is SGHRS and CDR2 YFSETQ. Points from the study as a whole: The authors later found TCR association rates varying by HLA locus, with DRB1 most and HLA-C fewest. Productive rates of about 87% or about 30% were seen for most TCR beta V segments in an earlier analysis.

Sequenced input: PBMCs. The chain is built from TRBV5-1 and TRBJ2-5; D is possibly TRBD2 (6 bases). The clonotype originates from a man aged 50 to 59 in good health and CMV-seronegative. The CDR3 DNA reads TGCGCCAGCAGCGGTGGAGGGATCCCGTCGGGGACCCAGTACTTC. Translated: CASSGGGIPSGTQYF.